This T cell receptor (beta chain) was observed in a study of T cell responses to AZD1222 COVID-19 vaccine. Study-level points and caveats: Seropositivity was recorded at baseline in only 6 or 7 AZD1222 recipients. The peak T cell response came first, and repertoires were sampled only after it.

Points on this clone: Its matching antigen is unknown.

Here immunoSEQ multiplex PCR was the method, and the copy in TCRdb shows in-frame clones only, minus some. Here the sample spans around 95,000 clones, roughly 90% being singletons. CDR1 and CDR2 (germline): SNHLY, FYNNEI. Losses at the gene ends were 3 bases for V and 4 bases for J; bases not matched to a gene: 7. CDR3 length equals 15 residues. The V call is TRBV2, the J call TRBJ1-1, with 8 bases lining up with TRBD1. The receptor was isolated from an adult in good health. Sequencing was performed on peripheral blood, taken on day 0 of AZD1222 vaccination. As DNA, the CDR3 is TGTGCCAGCAGTGAGGGACAGGCCCGGGGCACTGAAGCTTTCTTT. It encodes CASSEGQARGTEAFF.